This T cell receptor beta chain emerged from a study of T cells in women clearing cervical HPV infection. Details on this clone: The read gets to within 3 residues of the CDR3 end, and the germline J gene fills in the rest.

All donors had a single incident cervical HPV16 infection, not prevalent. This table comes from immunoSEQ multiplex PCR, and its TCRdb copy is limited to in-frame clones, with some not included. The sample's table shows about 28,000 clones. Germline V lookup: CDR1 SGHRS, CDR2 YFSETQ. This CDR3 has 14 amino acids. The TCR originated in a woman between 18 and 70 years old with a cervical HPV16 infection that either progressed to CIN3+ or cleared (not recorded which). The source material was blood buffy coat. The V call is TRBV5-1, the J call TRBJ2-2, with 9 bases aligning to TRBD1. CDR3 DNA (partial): TGCGCCAGCAGCTTTTGGGACAGGGCTGAAAAG. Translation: CASSFWDRAEK. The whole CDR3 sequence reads CASSFWDRAEKLFF.